The T cell receptor (beta chain) described here comes from a study of CD8+CD57+ T cells in acquired aplastic anemia. Study in general: Average DNA yield from sorted CD4+ and CD8+ cells was about 3.2 ug.

By flow cytometry, patients selected for sequencing had shown an expansion of CD8+CD57+ cells. Genomic DNA, the template, was used for profiling of the TCR beta VDJ and CDR3. TCRdb independently ran MiXCR on the reads; one entry per CDR3 protein. The sample lists about 180,000 distinct CDR3 sequences; about three fifths were seen once. Germline V lookup: CDR1 SGHVS, CDR2 FQNEAQ. There are 15 residues in the CDR3. Concerning this clonotype: One junction end does not reproduce the germline sequence, and a read error may be involved.

The sequenced sample consisted of sorted CD4+, CD8+, or CD8+CD57+ T cells (not recorded which) from PBMCs. The sequence derives from a human donor with aplastic anemia. V gene TRBV7-8 combines with J gene TRBJ2-7; D is possibly TRBD1 or TRBD2 (9 bases each). CDR3 DNA sequence: TGTGCCAACAGCGGGGGGACAGGGCCTAACTACGAGCAGTACTTC. It codes for CANSGGTGPNYEQYF.